This TCR beta chain was retrieved from a study of OX40 agonist ivuxolimab in advanced cancers. About the research overall: Patients were dosed with the agonistic anti-OX40 (CD134) antibody ivuxolimab. Ivuxolimab was delivered to patients intravenously every 2 weeks at doses spanning 0.01 to 10 mg/kg.

The cohort excluded patients with autoimmune disease history or systemic immunosuppression. Trimming stripped 5 bases from V and 2 bases from J, with 11 bases between. This CDR3 has 14 amino acids. Germline V gene sequence: CDR1 MNHNY, CDR2 SVGAGI (reference sequence). Study results and limitations: At 0.1-3.0 mg/kg, partial responders had clonal expansion among the lowest observed.

As for this clone: As yet, its antigen is unknown.

The protocol was immunoSEQ multiplex PCR, while the TCRdb copy is restricted to in-frame clones and leaves out a portion. The repertoire holds approximately 12,000 clones, roughly four fifths seen once, with approximately 20% in the top ten. The receptor comes from an adult with an advanced solid tumor such as melanoma, head and neck, liver or kidney cancer. The V gene is TRBV6-6, the J gene TRBJ2-3; D is possibly TRBD1 (6 bases). Sequences were derived from CD4+ or CD8+ T cells sorted from blood, sampled in a trial of the OX40 agonist ivuxolimab. CDR3 DNA: TGTGCCAGCAGTCAGGACAGTCCCACAGATACGCAGTATTTT. As protein: CASSQDSPTDTQYF.